A single sample is the source of the 24 T cell receptor beta chains below, sequenced in a study of Graves' ophthalmopathy and Graves' hyperthyroidism. Using RNA transcripts, the TCR beta CDR3 regions were amplified. Following a first-round RT-PCR that used HTBI primers, a second-round multiplex PCR was carried out. TCRdb independently ran MiXCR on the multiplex PCR reads; one entry per CDR3 protein. This table has about 700,000 distinct CDR3 sequences, roughly 40% appearing once. Sequenced material: peripheral blood. These TCRs come from an adult man with Graves' ophthalmopathy.

This clonotype was observed at least ten times. This sequence joins TRBV20-1 and TRBJ1-2; D not resolved. V lost 5 bases and J 4 bases, leaving 8 bases between the germline ends. CDR1 DFQATT and CDR2 SNEGSKA come from the germline V gene (reference sequence). The CDR3 extends over 11 amino acids. The CDR3, as DNA: TGCAGTGCTGGGGAGATCTATGGCTACACCTTC. This translates into CSAGEIYGYTF.

The genes are TRBV29-1 and TRBJ2-2; a weak D match, TRBD1 (6 bases). Germline V CDR1 and CDR2: SQVTM, ANQGSEA. CDR3 length equals 10 residues. DNA of the CDR3: TGCGGGACACGGAACGGGGAGCTGTTTTTT. Protein product: CGTRNGELFF.

J is TRBJ2-7 and V is TRBV2; 9 bases map to TRBD1. The length of the CDR3 is 14 residues. V gave up 6 bases and J gave up 3 bases; unmatched junction bases: 6. Looked up from germline, CDR1 is SNHLY and CDR2 is FYNNEI. CDR3 DNA: TGTGCCAGCAGGATTACAGGGGGCGGCTACGAGCAGTACTTC. It is translated as CASRITGGGYEQYF.

The chain joins TRBV7-3 to TRBJ2-5; 7 positions agree with TRBD1. Germline CDR1 is SGHTA and CDR2 is FQGTGA. CDR3 length: 17 residues. Trimming removed 2 bases from V and 2 bases from J; junction bases left unmatched: 11. The CDR3 sequence: CASSLGPAGGIQETQYF. CDR3 DNA sequence: TGTGCCAGCAGCTTAGGTCCCGCAGGGGGAATACAAGAGACCCAGTACTTC. Looking up the rest from reference TRBV7-3 and TRBJ2-5 gives the full variable domain: GAGVSQTPSNKVTEKGKYVELRCDPISGHTALYWYRQSLGQGPEFLIYFQGTGAADDSGLPNDRFFAVRPEGSVSTLKIQRTERGDSAVYLCASSLGPAGGIQETQYFGPGTRLLVL.

This clonotype was counted only a few times. The J gene is TRBJ1-1, the V gene TRBV6-6; a weak D match, TRBD1 (6 bases). The length of the CDR3 is 15 residues. Trimming stripped 2 bases from V and 1 base from J, with 11 bases between. Germline V lookup: CDR1 MNHNY, CDR2 SVGAGI (reference sequence). CDR3 sequence: CASSYGAGANTEAFF. In DNA, the CDR3 is TGTGCCAGCAGTTACGGGGCAGGGGCGAACACTGAAGCTTTCTTT.

The chain combines TRBV10-3 with TRBJ1-4, with TRBD1 as a possible D gene (6 bases). CDR3 length equals 15 residues. Trimming removed 10 bases at V and 8 bases at J, with 23 bases between. Germline lookup yields CDR1 ENHRY and CDR2 SYGVKD. The CDR3 reads CASTQYGGRPEKLFF. Written as DNA, the CDR3 is TGTGCCAGCACCCAATACGGGGGGCGCCCAGAAAAACTGTTTTTT.

The genes are TRBV7-9 and TRBJ2-7; TRBD2 agrees at 11 bases. The closer fit of TRBJ2-1 to the DNA end suggests the J call may be wrong. Germline CDR1 reads SEHNR; CDR2 reads FQNEAQ (reference sequence). The CDR3 length is 16 residues. The CDR3 DNA reads TGTGCCAGCAGCGTCCACGGGACTAGCGGTTACAATGAGCAGTTCTTC. Translation: CASSVHGTSGYNEQFF.

The chain joins TRBV25-1 to TRBJ1-6; 10 nucleotides agree with TRBD1. CDR3 size: 18 residues. With V trimmed by 4 bases and J by 6 bases, 12 bases remained unmatched. Germline V CDR1 and CDR2: MGHDK, SYGVNS. The CDR3 loop reads CASSGARGTGASNSPLHF. DNA for the CDR3: TGTGCCAGCAGTGGTGCCCGCGGGACAGGGGCGAGTAATTCACCCCTCCACTTT.

This rearrangement joins TRBV7-9 to TRBJ2-6; D ambiguous. The V and J ends lost 6 bases and 4 bases respectively, with 13 bases between them. This CDR3 has 15 residues. Germline V gene data show CDR1 as SEHNR and CDR2 as FQNEAQ (reference sequence). As DNA, the CDR3 is TGTGCCAGCAGTCACGATTACACCGGGGCCAACGTCCTGACTTTC. It specifies CASSHDYTGANVLTF.

This clonotype has a count of ten or more. V is TRBV10-2 and J is TRBJ1-6; possibly TRBD1 for D (5 bases). The CDR3 is 14 residues long. V gave up 5 bases and J gave up 4 bases, with 9 bases separating them. Per the germline V gene, CDR1 is WSHSY and CDR2 is SAAADI. The CDR3 DNA follows: TGCGCCAGCAGTCCGGGACCTTATAATTCACCCCTCCACTTT. Translation gives CASSPGPYNSPLHF.

The genes are TRBV10-3 and TRBJ1-1; D uncertain. The CDR3 covers 16 residues. V lost 4 bases and J lost 3, with 18 bases in between. Germline V lookup: CDR1 ENHRY, CDR2 SYGVKD. The CDR3 spells CAISAADPMFDTEAFF. The CDR3 DNA follows: TGTGCCATCAGTGCGGCCGATCCCATGTTTGACACTGAAGCTTTCTTT.

This clonotype was counted only a few times. This chain's CDR3 is CASSWRQDTKIGAYVGYTF. The CDR3, as DNA: TGTGCCAGCAGTTGGAGACAGGACACGAAGATTGGGGCATATGTTGGCTACACCTTC. The chain uses TRBV2 and TRBJ1-2; TRBD1 is a possible D gene (6 bases). V was trimmed by 5 bases and J by 7 bases, leaving 32 bases between them. Per germline, CDR1 SNHLY and CDR2 FYNNEI. This CDR3 has 19 residues.

This chain connects TRBV2 to TRBJ2-7; tentative D call: TRBD1 (6 bases). The length of the CDR3 is 14 residues. Germline V gene lookup returns CDR1 SNHLY and CDR2 FYNNEI. V was cut by 8 bases and J by 2 bases, with 16 bases left in between. The CDR3 sequence: CASALWGLTYEQYF. CDR3 sequence (DNA): TGTGCCAGCGCTTTATGGGGGCTCACCTACGAGCAGTACTTC. Complete variable domain (other parts from reference TRBV2 and TRBJ2-7): EPEVTQTPSHQVTQMGQEVILRCVPISNHLYFYWYRQILGQKVEFLVSFYNNEISEKSEIFDDQFSVERPDGSNFTLKIRSTKLEDSAMYFCASALWGLTYEQYFGPGTRLTVT.

This clonotype was observed once. The junction departs from the called germline gene at one end, perhaps through a read error. The chain carries TRBV7-3 and TRBJ2-1; D possibly corresponds to TRBD2 (6 bases). From germline, CDR1 is SGHTA and CDR2 FQGTGA. This CDR3 spans 16 amino acids. CDR3 amino acids: CASSLMGGATYDEQFF. The CDR3 DNA sequence: TGTGCCAGCAGCTTAATGGGCGGGGCTACCTACGATGAGCAGTTCTTC.

The chain recombines TRBV20-1 with TRBJ2-5; D might be TRBD1 (6 bases). The CDR3 extends over 13 amino acids. Per the germline V gene, CDR1 is DFQATT and CDR2 is SNEGSKA (reference sequence). V was trimmed by 6 bases and J by 3 bases, leaving 14 bases between them. The DNA of the CDR3 is TGCAGTGCCCATTTCCCAGGGGAAGAGACCCAGTACTTC. Translation gives CSAHFPGEETQYF.

A remark on this clonotype: This may stem from a read error, because a much larger clone lies one nucleotide away. The chain uses TRBV24-1 and TRBJ2-2, with D perhaps TRBD2 (6 bases). V lost 9 bases and J lost 5, with 9 bases in between. The CDR3 sequence is 12 residues long. Per the germline V gene, CDR1 is KGHDR and CDR2 is SFDVKD. This chain's CDR3 is CATHGGTGELFF. CDR3 in DNA: TGTGCCACCCACGGGGGTACCGGGGAGCTGTTTTTT.

V is TRBV20-1 and J is TRBJ1-5; D is undetermined. Germline V gene sequence: CDR1 DFQATT, CDR2 SNEGSKA (reference sequence). Trimming cost V 1 base and J 9 bases, with 13 bases left between them. This CDR3 is 13 amino acids long. Here the CDR3 reads CSARGPDGRPQHF. DNA of the CDR3: TGCAGTGCTAGAGGGCCCGATGGGCGGCCCCAGCATTTT.

This clonotype has only a few counts. The chain is built from TRBV6-4 and TRBJ2-2; TRBD2 agrees at 10 bases. V trimming: 5 bases; J trimming: 5 bases; junction bases outside the gene matches: 2. Germline CDR1 reads MRHNA; CDR2 reads SNTAGT. CDR3 length: 14 amino acids. The CDR3 region is CASSQTSGTGELFF. CDR3 coding DNA: TGTGCCAGCAGTCAGACTAGCGGGACCGGGGAGCTGTTTTTT.

The CDR3: CASSLVGRAGTEAFF. The CDR3 coding sequence is TGTGCCAGCAGCTTGGTTGGCAGGGCTGGAACTGAAGCTTTCTTT. This sequence joins TRBV7-9 and TRBJ1-1, with TRBD1 as a possible D gene (5 bases). The CDR3 extends over 15 amino acids. CDR1 is SEHNR and CDR2 is FQNEAQ in the germline V gene (reference sequence). V gave up 3 bases and J gave up 5 bases, with 16 bases separating them.

This rearrangement joins TRBV4-1 to TRBJ1-2; possibly TRBD1 for D (5 bases). Germline V lookup: CDR1 MGHRA, CDR2 YSYEKL. Trimming removed 8 bases at V and 5 bases at J, with 9 bases between. The CDR3 has 11 amino acids. The CDR3 region has the DNA TGCGCCAGCTCAGGGTTTTATGGCTACACCTTC. Encoded protein: CASSGFYGYTF.

A word on this clonotype: This may be a read error, as it is one base from a much larger clone. This chain uses TRBV20-1 with TRBJ1-2; possibly TRBD1 for D (5 bases). In germline, CDR1 is DFQATT, CDR2 SNEGSKA (reference sequence). V was cut by 6 bases and J by 7 bases, with 18 bases left in between. The length of the CDR3 is 13 residues. CDR3 loop: CSAKTETVSGYTF. The CDR3 DNA is TGCAGTGCCAAGACAGAGACCGTGTCTGGCTACACCTTC.

This clonotype was seen only a few times. The chain is built from TRBV3-1 and TRBJ1-3, with D unclear. Per the germline V gene, CDR1 is LGHDT and CDR2 is YNNKEL (reference sequence). V was pared by 0 bases and J by 7 bases, with 13 bases between. The CDR3 extends over 15 amino acids. The CDR3: CASSQDVAEGNTIYF. For the CDR3, the DNA is TGTGCCAGCAGCCAAGACGTGGCTGAAGGTAACACCATATATTTT. Full variable domain (missing parts from reference TRBV3-1 and TRBJ1-3): DTAVSQTPKYLVTQMGNDKSIKCEQNLGHDTMYWYKQDSKKFLKIMFSYNNKELIINETVPNRFSPKSPDKAHLNLHINSLELGDSAVYFCASSQDVAEGNTIYFGEGSWLTVV.

In this sample, this clonotype turned up many times. This chain connects TRBV5-8 to TRBJ1-1; D is unclear. The CDR3 runs to 12 residues. V was cut by 4 bases and J by 1 base, with 5 bases left in between. The germline V gene has CDR1 SGHTS and CDR2 YDEGEE. CDR3 sequence: CASSIQNTEAFF. CDR3 DNA: TGTGCCAGCAGCATACAGAACACTGAAGCTTTCTTT.

This sequence joins TRBV4-3 and TRBJ1-2; D not certain. Germline CDR1 LGHNA, CDR2 YSLEER. Trimming removed 0 bases from V and 7 bases from J, with 12 bases in between. The CDR3 is made up of 14 amino acids. The CDR3 DNA reads as TGCGCCAGCAGCCAAGATGTAGGTTCTGGTGGCTACACCTTC. Protein product: CASSQDVGSGGYTF.